The TCR beta chain described here comes from a study of shared clonotypes between healthy human individuals. Whole-study findings and limits: Larger estimated richness was generally recorded for naive subsets relative to memory subsets. Represented diversity, genetic and exposure-history alike, was limited by few donors. Sequencing depth was expected to influence donor clonotype sharing.

Regarding this clone: Its antigen is not identified.

Sequencing was performed with immunoSEQ multiplex PCR; in TCRdb, only in-frame clones are kept and a portion is missing. The sample lists 2.5 million or so clones, approximately 94% occurring once. Donors, without exception, were Caucasian adults residing in Nashville, Tennessee. The origin of this receptor is a man aged 18 to 35 in good health. The material sequenced was naive CD4+ T cells sorted from blood. Documented subset: CD45RA+ positively selected.

The CDR3, as DNA: TGTGCCAGCAGTTTACCGCCGTTCCCGGGACCAGCCTACGAGCAGTACTTC. Protein: CASSLPPFPGPAYEQYF. This chain connects TRBV27 to TRBJ2-7; D is possibly TRBD1 or TRBD2 (5 bases each). V was cut by 2 bases and J by 2 bases, with 19 bases left in between. The CDR3 spans 17 residues. Germline V gene data show CDR1 as MNHEY and CDR2 as SMNVEV (reference sequence).